The sequence of this T cell receptor beta chain was determined in a study of blood T cells in healthy people across ages. A second PCR of about 7 to 12 cycles used a sample-barcoded 5' primer and a J-beta primer mix. TCRdb ran MiXCR on the 5' RACE reads and lists one entry per CDR3 protein. In the table there are 1.5 million to 2 million distinct CDR3 sequences, around half of which are singletons. Germline assignment: CDR1 DFQATT and CDR2 SNEGSKA (reference sequence). The CDR3 is made up of 13 amino acids. V lost 2 bases and J 9 bases, leaving 11 bases between the germline ends. The V call is TRBV20-1, the J call TRBJ1-6; weak D call: TRBD1 (6 bases). The clonotype was recovered from a woman between 35 and 50 years old in good health. Sequencing was carried out using blood. CDR3 region: CSARKGGGSPLHF. The CDR3 region has the DNA TGCAGTGCTAGAAAGGGGGGGGGTTCACCCCTCCACTTT.